Shown below are 7 T cell receptor beta chains from a single sample sequenced in a study of T cell responses to AZD1222 COVID-19 vaccine. Assay: immunoSEQ multiplex PCR; the TCRdb copy retains only in-frame clones and omits some. Here the sample spans around 140,000 clones, roughly 85% being singletons. The starting material was peripheral blood, obtained 28 days after the second dose of the MenACWY control vaccine. These receptors came from an adult who received the MenACWY meningococcal vaccine as a control.

The V gene is TRBV12-5, the J gene TRBJ2-7, with 7 bases aligning to TRBD1. With V trimmed by 5 bases and J by 5 bases, 3 bases remained unmatched. The CDR3 extends over 12 amino acids. Germline CDR1 and CDR2: LGHNT and FRNRAP. The CDR3 reads CASGTDRDEQYV. The CDR3 region has the DNA TGTGCTAGTGGTACTGACAGGGACGAGCAGTACGTC.

This clone was seen only a few times. The rearrangement uses TRBV5-4 and TRBJ2-3; D may be TRBD1 (6 bases). This CDR3 is built from 14 residues. The germline gives CDR1 SGHNT, CDR2 YYREEE (reference sequence). Trimming left V 4 bases short and J 4 bases short, with 13 bases between. CDR3 in amino acids: CASSTQGVSDTQYF. The CDR3, as DNA: TGTGCCAGCAGCACACAGGGTGTCTCAGATACGCAGTATTTT.

The genes are TRBV12-3 or TRBV12-4 and TRBJ2-1; the D gene is possibly TRBD2 (6 bases). The V and J ends lost 6 bases and 12 bases respectively, with 12 bases between them. This CDR3 is built from 11 residues. The CDR3 loop reads CASSFEAGQFF. CDR3 bases: TGTGCCAGCAGCTTTGAAGCGGGGCAGTTCTTC.

The chain uses TRBV7-2 and TRBJ1-5; D gene uncertain. The CDR3 runs 14 residues. Trimming took off 4 bases at V and 2 bases at J, with 9 bases between the two ends. Germline CDR1 SGHTA, CDR2 FQGNSA. The CDR3: CASSSFGGNQPQHF. CDR3 coding DNA: TGTGCCAGCAGCTCGTTTGGCGGCAATCAGCCCCAGCATTTT.

V and J are TRBV12-3 or TRBV12-4 and TRBJ1-1, with a tentative D call TRBD1 (5 bases). Trimming cost V 4 bases and J 5 bases, with 8 bases left between them. CDR3 size: 12 residues. CDR3 in DNA: TGTGCCAGCAGTTACAGGAGTACTGAAGCTTTCTTT. Translation: CASSYRSTEAFF.

This clone is a singleton in its sample. This sequence joins TRBV5-5 and TRBJ1-1; possibly TRBD1 for D (6 bases). Trimming shortened V by 0 bases and J by 11 bases, and 17 bases separated the two germline ends. CDR3 size: 14 residues. Germline CDR1 and CDR2: SGHKS and YYEKEE (reference sequence). The CDR3 spells CASSLEPQQGRAFF. The CDR3 DNA reads TGTGCCAGCAGCTTGGAACCTCAACAGGGTAGGGCTTTCTTT. The whole variable domain, remainder taken from reference TRBV5-5 and TRBJ1-1, is DAGVTQSPTHLIKTRGQQVTLRCSPISGHKSVSWYQQVLGQGPQFIFQYYEKEERGRGNFPDRFSARQFPNYSSELNVNALLLGDSALYLCASSLEPQQGRAFFGQGTRLTVV.

The V gene is TRBV24-1, the J gene TRBJ2-1, with a weak D call TRBD2 (5 bases). The CDR3 loop spans 14 amino acids. Per the germline V gene, CDR1 is KGHDR and CDR2 is SFDVKD. Trimming pared 6 bases from V and 0 bases from J, leaving 8 bases between. The chain's CDR3 is CATSPGVSYNEQFF. The CDR3 DNA follows: TGTGCCACCAGTCCCGGGGTCTCCTACAATGAGCAGTTCTTC.